One TCR beta chain is described in this entry. The antigen is not known. Method: immunoSEQ multiplex PCR; TCRdb's copy keeps in-frame clones and lacks some. The sample includes 20,000 to 30,000 clones, about 76% of them seen just once. The data belong to a study of OX40 agonist ivuxolimab in advanced cancers. Study in general: Three patients, one with hepatocellular carcinoma and two with cutaneous melanoma, achieved partial responses.

CDR3 length: 13 residues. Deletions cut 5 bases from V and 0 bases from J, with 8 bases between. Germline-derived CDR1 and CDR2 are ENHRY and SYGVKD. The cohort excluded patients with autoimmune disease history or systemic immunosuppression. Findings and caveats of the study: Clonal expansion by week 6 occurred in CD4+ and CD8+ blood T cells (at 0.1 to 3.0 mg/kg). No antigen was identified for the clonally expanded peripheral T cells.

The sequencing used CD4+ or CD8+ T cells sorted from blood, collected in a trial of the OX40 agonist ivuxolimab. The TCR originated in an adult with an advanced solid tumor such as melanoma, head and neck, liver or kidney cancer. The V gene is TRBV10-3, the J gene TRBJ2-7; a possible D gene is TRBD1 (5 bases). The CDR3 nucleotides are TGTGCCATCAGTTCCGACAGCTCCTACGAGCAGTACTTC. Amino acids: CAISSDSSYEQYF.